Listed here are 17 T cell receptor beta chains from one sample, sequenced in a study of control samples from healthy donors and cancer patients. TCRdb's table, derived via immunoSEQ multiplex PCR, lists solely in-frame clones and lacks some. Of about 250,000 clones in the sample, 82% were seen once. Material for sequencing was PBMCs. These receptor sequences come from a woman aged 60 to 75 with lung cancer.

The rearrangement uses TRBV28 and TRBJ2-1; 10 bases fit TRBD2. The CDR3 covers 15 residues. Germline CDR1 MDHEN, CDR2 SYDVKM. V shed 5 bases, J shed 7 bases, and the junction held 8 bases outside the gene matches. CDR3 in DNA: TGTGCCAGCAGTCCACCTAGCGGGAGAAGGAATGAGCAGTTCTTC. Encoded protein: CASSPPSGRRNEQFF.

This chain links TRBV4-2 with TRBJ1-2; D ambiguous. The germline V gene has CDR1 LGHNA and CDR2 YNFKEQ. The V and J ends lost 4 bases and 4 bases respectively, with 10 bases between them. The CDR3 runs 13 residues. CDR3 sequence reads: CASSREGGYGYTF. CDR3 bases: TGTGCCAGCAGCCGCGAGGGAGGCTATGGCTACACCTTC.

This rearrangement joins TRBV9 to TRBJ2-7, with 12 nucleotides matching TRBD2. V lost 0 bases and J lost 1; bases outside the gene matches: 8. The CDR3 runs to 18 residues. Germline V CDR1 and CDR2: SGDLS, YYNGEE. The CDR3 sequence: CASSVVASGRASSYEQYF. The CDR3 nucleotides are TGTGCCAGCAGCGTAGTGGCTAGCGGGAGGGCCTCGTCCTACGAGCAGTACTTC.

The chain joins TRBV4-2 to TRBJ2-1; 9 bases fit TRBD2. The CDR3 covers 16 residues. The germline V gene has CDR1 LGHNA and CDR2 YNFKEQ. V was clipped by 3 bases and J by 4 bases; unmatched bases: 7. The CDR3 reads CASSQSKTSGYNEQFF. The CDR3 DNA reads TGTGCCAGCAGCCAGTCAAAGACTAGCGGTTACAATGAGCAGTTCTTC.

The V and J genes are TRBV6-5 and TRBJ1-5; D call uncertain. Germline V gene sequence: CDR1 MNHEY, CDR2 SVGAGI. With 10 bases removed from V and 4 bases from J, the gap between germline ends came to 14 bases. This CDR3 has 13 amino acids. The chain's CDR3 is CAIRSQVNQPQHF. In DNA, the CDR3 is TGTGCCATCAGATCTCAGGTGAATCAGCCCCAGCATTTT.

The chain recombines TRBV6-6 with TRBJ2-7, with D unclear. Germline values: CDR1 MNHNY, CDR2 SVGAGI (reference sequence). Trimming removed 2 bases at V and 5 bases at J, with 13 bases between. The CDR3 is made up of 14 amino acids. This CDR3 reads CASSYGPQGDEQYF. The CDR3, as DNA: TGTGCCAGCAGTTACGGCCCCCAAGGCGACGAGCAGTACTTC.

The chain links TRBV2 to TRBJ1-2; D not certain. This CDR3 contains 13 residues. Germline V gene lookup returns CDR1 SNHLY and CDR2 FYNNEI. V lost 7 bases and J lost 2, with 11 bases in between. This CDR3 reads CASKGNGNYGYTF. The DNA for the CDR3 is TGTGCCAGCAAAGGGAACGGGAACTATGGCTACACCTTC.

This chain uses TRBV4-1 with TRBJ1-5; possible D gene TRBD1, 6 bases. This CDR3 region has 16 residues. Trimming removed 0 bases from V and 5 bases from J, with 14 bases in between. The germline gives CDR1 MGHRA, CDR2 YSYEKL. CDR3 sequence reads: CASSQDMTGTYQPQHF. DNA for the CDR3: TGCGCCAGCAGCCAAGATATGACAGGCACTTATCAGCCCCAGCATTTT.

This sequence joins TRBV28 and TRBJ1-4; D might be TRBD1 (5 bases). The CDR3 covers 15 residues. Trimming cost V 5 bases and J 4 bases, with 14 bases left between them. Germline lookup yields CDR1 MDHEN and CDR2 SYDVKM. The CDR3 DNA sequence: TGTGCCAGCAGTCTCAGGGCCAACTTTAATGAAAAACTGTTTTTT. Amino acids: CASSLRANFNEKLFF.

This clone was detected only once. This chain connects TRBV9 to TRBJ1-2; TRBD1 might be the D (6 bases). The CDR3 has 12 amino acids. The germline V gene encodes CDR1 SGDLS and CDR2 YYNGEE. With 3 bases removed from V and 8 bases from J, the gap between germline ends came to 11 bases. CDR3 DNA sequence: TGTGCCAGCAGCGCAGAGACAGGAGGCTACACCTTC. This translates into CASSAETGGYTF. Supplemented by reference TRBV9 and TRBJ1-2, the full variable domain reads DSGVTQTPKHLITATGQRVTLRCSPRSGDLSVYWYQQSLDQGLQFLIQYYNGEERAKGNILERFSAQQFPDLHSELNLSSLELGDSALYFCASSAETGGYTFGSGTRLTVV.

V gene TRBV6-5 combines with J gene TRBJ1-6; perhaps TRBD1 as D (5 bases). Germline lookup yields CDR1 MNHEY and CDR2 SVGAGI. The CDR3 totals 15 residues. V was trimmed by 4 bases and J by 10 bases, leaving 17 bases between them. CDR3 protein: CASSFQGRSGSPLHF. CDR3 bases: TGTGCCAGCAGTTTCCAGGGCCGCTCAGGCTCACCCCTCCACTTT.

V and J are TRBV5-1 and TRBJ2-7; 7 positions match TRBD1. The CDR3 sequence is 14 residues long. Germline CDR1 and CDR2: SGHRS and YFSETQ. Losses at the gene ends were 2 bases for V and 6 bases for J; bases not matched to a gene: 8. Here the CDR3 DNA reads TGCGCCAGCAGCTTACAACAGGGGAGCGGCGAGCAGTACTTC. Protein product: CASSLQQGSGEQYF. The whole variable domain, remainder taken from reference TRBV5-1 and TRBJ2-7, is KAGVTQTPRYLIKTRGQQVTLSCSPISGHRSVSWYQQTPGQGLQFLFEYFSETQRNKGNFPGRFSGRQFSNSRSEMNVSTLELGDSALYLCASSLQQGSGEQYFGPGTRLTVT.

CDR3 in amino acids: CASSRTAEDTQYF. DNA for the CDR3: TGTGCCAGTAGTAGGACAGCTGAAGATACGCAGTATTTT. The chain uses TRBV19 and TRBJ2-3; D perhaps matches TRBD1 (6 bases). CDR1 and CDR2 from the germline V gene are LNHDA and SQIVND (reference sequence). This CDR3 is built from 13 residues. Trimming took off 4 bases at V and 5 bases at J, with 10 bases between the two ends.

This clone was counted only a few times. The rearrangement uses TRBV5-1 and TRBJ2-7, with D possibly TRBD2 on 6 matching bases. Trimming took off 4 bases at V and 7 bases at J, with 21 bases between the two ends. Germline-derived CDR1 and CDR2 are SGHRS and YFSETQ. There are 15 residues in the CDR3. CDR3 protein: CASSPRDGPLREQYF. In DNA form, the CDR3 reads TGCGCCAGCAGCCCGCGGGACGGCCCTCTACGGGAGCAGTACTTC.

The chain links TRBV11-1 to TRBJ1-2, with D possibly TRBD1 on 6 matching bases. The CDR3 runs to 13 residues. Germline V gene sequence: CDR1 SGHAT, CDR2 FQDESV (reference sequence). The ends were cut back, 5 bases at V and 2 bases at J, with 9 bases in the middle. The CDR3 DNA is TGTGCCAGCAGCCTAGGACAGAACTATGGCTACACCTTC. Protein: CASSLGQNYGYTF.

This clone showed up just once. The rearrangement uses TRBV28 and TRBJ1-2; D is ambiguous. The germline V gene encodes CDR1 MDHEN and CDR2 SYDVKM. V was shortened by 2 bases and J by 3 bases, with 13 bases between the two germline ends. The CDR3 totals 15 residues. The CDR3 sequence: CASSLVGIGDYGYTF. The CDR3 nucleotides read TGTGCCAGCAGTTTAGTGGGGATTGGAGACTATGGCTACACCTTC.

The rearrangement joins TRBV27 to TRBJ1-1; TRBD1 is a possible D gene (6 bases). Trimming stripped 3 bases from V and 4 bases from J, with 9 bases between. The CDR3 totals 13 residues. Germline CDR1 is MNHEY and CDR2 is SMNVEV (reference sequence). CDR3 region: CASSLRGPTEAFF. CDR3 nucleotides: TGTGCCAGCAGTTTGCGGGGGCCCACTGAAGCTTTCTTT.